The 30 T cell receptor beta chains below were found in one sample sequenced in a study of T cell responses to AZD1222 COVID-19 vaccine. Libraries were prepared by immunoSEQ multiplex PCR; TCRdb keeps only in-frame clonotypes and omits some of them. The sample includes 110,000 to 150,000 clones, approximately 90% of them seen just once. The input for sequencing was peripheral blood, taken on day 0 of AZD1222 vaccination. Source of these receptors: an adult in good health.

In this sample, this clone turned up once. The rearrangement joins TRBV5-1 to TRBJ1-2; D is ambiguous. The CDR3 runs 13 residues. The germline V gene encodes CDR1 SGHRS and CDR2 YFSETQ. V dropped 0 bases and J dropped 0 bases, with 3 bases sitting between them. CDR3 sequence (DNA): TGCGCCAGCAGCTTGGAATCTAACTATGGCTACACCTTC. As protein: CASSLESNYGYTF.

The chain links TRBV7-2 to TRBJ2-1; TRBD2 is a possible D gene (5 bases). V lost 5 bases to trimming and J lost 4 bases, with 18 bases between them. CDR1 and CDR2 (germline): SGHTA, FQGNSA. The CDR3 runs 16 residues. The CDR3 bases are TGTGCCAGCAGCCCGGGATCGGGCGGACGTTACAATGAGCAGTTCTTC. It translates to CASSPGSGGRYNEQFF.

This clone was observed once. This chain connects TRBV19 to TRBJ1-5, with D maybe TRBD1 (6 bases). Deletions cut 1 base from V and 7 bases from J, with 8 bases between. The CDR3 has 13 amino acids. Germline V gives CDR1 LNHDA, CDR2 SQIVND (reference sequence). CDR3 nucleotide sequence: TGTGCCAGTAGTATAGGCAGGGGACAGCCCCAGCATTTT. Protein sequence: CASSIGRGQPQHF.

This clone was detected only once. The J gene is TRBJ2-7, the V gene TRBV5-1; a weak D match, TRBD1 (7 bases). The CDR3 has 14 residues. Germline V CDR1 and CDR2: SGHRS, YFSETQ. Trimming removed 2 bases at V and 1 base at J, with 10 bases between. Here the CDR3 reads CASSLQGTSYEQYF. CDR3 nucleotides: TGCGCCAGCAGCTTACAGGGGACTTCCTACGAGCAGTACTTC.

The sample holds a few counts of this clone. The chain combines TRBV6-5 with TRBJ2-1; 9 bases match TRBD2. The CDR3 is made up of 15 amino acids. With V trimmed by 4 bases and J by 7 bases, 8 bases remained unmatched. CDR1 MNHEY and CDR2 SVGAGI come from the germline V gene. The CDR3 sequence: CASSLAGAGVNEQFF. In DNA form, the CDR3 reads TGTGCCAGCAGTTTAGCGGGAGCGGGCGTTAATGAGCAGTTCTTC.

The chain recombines TRBV3-1 (or the pseudogene TRBV3-2) with TRBJ2-7; weak D call: TRBD2 (5 bases). Trimming removed 0 bases from V and 6 bases from J, with 9 bases in between. The CDR3 loop spans 13 amino acids. CDR1 is LGHDT and CDR2 is YNNKEL in the germline V gene (reference sequence). As DNA, the CDR3 is TGTGCCAGCAGCCAAGATCGACGGGGCGAGCAGTACTTC. It is translated as CASSQDRRGEQYF.

The V and J genes are TRBV7-9 and TRBJ1-2; 10 bases match TRBD1. Unmatched junction bases numbered 0, after V lost 6 bases and J lost 2 bases. The CDR3 runs 13 residues. Germline V gives CDR1 SEHNR, CDR2 FQNEAQ (reference sequence). CDR3 sequence: CASRGQGNYGYTF. The CDR3 DNA follows: TGTGCCAGCAGGGGACAGGGGAACTATGGCTACACCTTC.

This chain joins TRBV6-1 and TRBJ2-7, with D possibly TRBD1 on 6 matching bases. Trimming cost V 2 bases and J 9 bases, with 8 bases left between them. Per the germline V gene, CDR1 is MNHNS and CDR2 is SASEGT. CDR3 length: 11 residues. The CDR3 loop reads CASSEQGPQYF. The CDR3, as DNA: TGTGCCAGCAGTGAACAGGGGCCGCAGTACTTC.

V usage is TRBV4-2 and J usage is TRBJ1-1, with D unclear. V lost 0 bases, J lost 8 bases, and 10 bases lay in between. Per the germline V gene, CDR1 is LGHNA and CDR2 is YNFKEQ. The length of the CDR3 is 13 residues. CDR3 sequence: CASSQDAGSEAFF. The CDR3 nucleotides are TGTGCCAGCAGCCAAGACGCAGGTTCAGAAGCTTTCTTT.

This clone has only a few counts. The V gene is TRBV27, the J gene TRBJ2-5; a weak D match, TRBD1 (5 bases). V was cut by 7 bases and J by 2 bases, with 17 bases left in between. The germline CDR1 and CDR2 sequences are MNHEY and SMNVEV (reference sequence). This CDR3 spans 15 amino acids. DNA of the CDR3: TGTGCCAGCAAGCCGCTGGCAGGGCTACAAGAGACCCAGTACTTC. Its protein is CASKPLAGLQETQYF.

The rearrangement uses TRBV24-1 and TRBJ2-5; D ambiguous. This CDR3 has 16 amino acids. The V end lost 4 bases, the J end lost 3 bases, and 17 bases lay between the germline ends. CDR1 KGHDR and CDR2 SFDVKD come from the germline V gene. The CDR3 DNA reads TGTGCCACCAGTGACCACCTCAGCACTCTCAAAGAGACCCAGTACTTC. This sequence encodes CATSDHLSTLKETQYF.

V is TRBV19 and J is TRBJ2-4, with D unresolved. Between the trimmed V and J ends, which lost 7 bases and 8 bases, there was a span of 9 bases. Germline loops: CDR1 LNHDA, CDR2 SQIVND (reference sequence). This CDR3 is built from 11 residues. The CDR3 region is CASILQDIQYF. In DNA form, the CDR3 reads TGTGCCAGTATATTGCAAGACATTCAGTACTTC.

The genes are TRBV7-2 and TRBJ1-6, with 10 nucleotides matching TRBD1. The CDR3 length is 14 residues. Germline assignment: CDR1 SGHTA and CDR2 FQGNSA. V was clipped by 5 bases and J by 11 bases; unmatched bases: 6. The CDR3 DNA sequence: TGTGCCAGCAGCCTCCGGGACAGGGGAGCACCCCTCCACTTT. Translation gives CASSLRDRGAPLHF.

This clone was observed once. CDR3 sequence: CASSQEPWGEGRDNEQFF. As DNA, the CDR3 is TGCGCCAGCAGCCAAGAACCCTGGGGGGAGGGCCGGGACAATGAGCAGTTCTTC. The rearrangement joins TRBV4-3 to TRBJ2-1, with 7 bases identical to TRBD2. CDR3 size: 18 residues. Germline V gene data show CDR1 as LGHNA and CDR2 as YSLEER. Trimming took 0 bases from V and 5 from J; bases not matched to a gene: 13.

In this sample, this clone turned up once. The chain employs TRBV5-4 and TRBJ2-1; no reliable D call. Germline CDR1 and CDR2: SGHNT and YYREEE (reference sequence). This CDR3 is 16 amino acids long. Trimming took 4 bases from V and 0 from J, leaving 14 bases between them. CDR3 protein: CASSLKLGGSYNEQFF. CDR3 bases: TGTGCCAGCAGCCTTAAACTGGGTGGCTCCTACAATGAGCAGTTCTTC.

This clone turned up a few times. The chain links TRBV29-1 to TRBJ1-1, with 7 positions matching TRBD1. The germline CDR1 and CDR2 sequences are SQVTM and ANQGSEA. V lost 7 bases, J lost 3 bases, and 8 bases stayed unmatched. CDR3 length: 13 amino acids. The DNA for the CDR3 is TGCAGCGCCTCGACAGGGCCGGACACTGAAGCTTTCTTT. Amino acids: CSASTGPDTEAFF.

The chain is built from TRBV19 and TRBJ1-1; D possibly corresponds to TRBD1 (6 bases). The CDR3 loop spans 14 amino acids. The V end was cut by 5 bases, the J end by 4 bases, with 14 bases between. The germline V gene has CDR1 LNHDA and CDR2 SQIVND (reference sequence). Here the CDR3 DNA reads TGTGCCAGTAGTTTATACAGGGTCCCCACTGAAGCTTTCTTT. It yields the protein CASSLYRVPTEAFF. The whole variable domain, remainder taken from reference TRBV19 and TRBJ1-1, is DGGITQSPKYLFRKEGQNVTLSCEQNLNHDAMYWYRQDPGQGLRLIYYSQIVNDFQKGDIAEGYSVSREKKESFPLTVTSAQKNPTAFYLCASSLYRVPTEAFFGQGTRLTVV.

The CDR3 sequence: CASSLGQGGKLFF. CDR3 bases: TGTGCCAGCAGTCTCGGACAGGGCGGAAAACTGTTTTTT. This chain links TRBV28 with TRBJ1-4; TRBD1 agrees at 8 bases. Germline values: CDR1 MDHEN, CDR2 SYDVKM. The J segment lost 10 bases and the V segment lost 5 bases, leaving 6 bases of the junction unmatched. The CDR3 is 13 amino acids. Full variable domain (rest looked up from reference TRBV28 and TRBJ1-4): DVKVTQSSRYLVKRTGEKVFLECVQDMDHENMFWYRQDPGLGLRLIYFSYDVKMKEKGDIPEGYSVSREKKERFSLILESASTNQTSMYLCASSLGQGGKLFFGSGTQLSVL.

The CDR3 loop reads CASSQGAGGNEQFF. CDR3 coding DNA: TGTGCCAGCAGCCAAGGAGCCGGGGGCAATGAGCAGTTCTTC. The chain uses TRBV3-1 (or the pseudogene TRBV3-2) and TRBJ2-1; maybe TRBD2 (6 bases). Germline V gene sequence: CDR1 LGHDT, CDR2 YNNKEL (reference sequence). The CDR3 contains 14 residues. Between the trimmed V and J ends, which lost 1 base and 6 bases, there was a span of 10 bases.

The chain uses TRBV7-2 and TRBJ2-3; 12 nucleotides align to TRBD2. The V gene end was trimmed by 4 bases and the J gene end by 7 bases; junction bases not matched to a gene: 6. This CDR3 has 15 residues. The germline gives CDR1 SGHTA, CDR2 FQGNSA. CDR3 loop: CASSSRLAGAHTQYF. The CDR3 DNA follows: TGTGCCAGCAGCTCAAGACTAGCGGGAGCTCATACGCAGTATTTT.

V and J are TRBV5-1 and TRBJ1-6; the match to TRBD1 covers 7 bases. The trim removed 4 bases at V and 7 bases at J, leaving 5 bases unmatched. This CDR3 contains 14 residues. Germline V gives CDR1 SGHRS, CDR2 YFSETQ. The CDR3: CASSGDSFNSPLHF. Written as DNA, the CDR3 is TGCGCCAGCAGCGGGGACAGCTTCAATTCACCCCTCCACTTT.

The CDR3 reads CAWGTDRGDLNQPQHF. The DNA for the CDR3 is TGTGCCTGGGGGACCGACAGGGGCGACCTCAATCAGCCCCAGCATTTT. The genes are TRBV30 and TRBJ1-5, with 8 bases aligning to TRBD1. J gave up 3 bases and V 5 bases, and 12 bases lay outside the gene matches. CDR3 length: 16 amino acids. The germline V gene has CDR1 GTSNPN and CDR2 SVGIG (reference sequence).

V usage is TRBV27 and J usage is TRBJ1-5; no clear D gene. Germline-derived CDR1 and CDR2 are MNHEY and SMNVEV (reference sequence). Trimming shortened V by 3 bases and J by 4 bases, and 13 bases separated the two germline ends. This CDR3 is built from 15 residues. For the CDR3, the DNA is TGTGCCAGCAGTTTTGGTCGAGGCGCTAATCAGCCCCAGCATTTT. As protein: CASSFGRGANQPQHF.

The V gene is TRBV7-8, the J gene TRBJ2-7; D may be TRBD1 (7 bases). V lost 5 bases and J 3 bases, leaving 14 bases between the germline ends. This CDR3 has 14 residues. Germline V lookup: CDR1 SGHVS, CDR2 FQNEAQ. The chain's CDR3 is CASSEEGQYYEQYF. The CDR3 DNA follows: TGTGCCAGCAGCGAGGAGGGACAGTACTACGAGCAGTACTTC.

The chain employs TRBV7-2 and TRBJ1-2; D is unclear. Germline values: CDR1 SGHTA, CDR2 FQGNSA. Trimming removed 8 bases from V and 2 bases from J, with 9 bases in between. The CDR3 length is 12 residues. The CDR3 bases are TGTGCCAGCGCTCCTGGCAACTATGGCTACACCTTC. It translates to CASAPGNYGYTF.

V usage is TRBV19 and J usage is TRBJ1-1; D remains unclear. CDR3 length equals 14 residues. V lost 7 bases to trimming and J lost 0 bases, with 12 bases between them. Germline V gene sequence: CDR1 LNHDA, CDR2 SQIVND (reference sequence). The CDR3 here is CASTKDRVNTEAFF. The CDR3 DNA sequence: TGTGCCAGTACGAAAGACCGGGTGAACACTGAAGCTTTCTTT.

The count of this clone is one. The V and J genes are TRBV9 and TRBJ1-2, with D maybe TRBD1 (6 bases). The V end lost 0 bases, the J end lost 0 bases, and 9 bases lay between the germline ends. Looked up from germline, CDR1 is SGDLS and CDR2 is YYNGEE. The CDR3 loop spans 15 amino acids. CDR3 sequence: CASSVGGDTNYGYTF. The CDR3 DNA reads as TGTGCCAGCAGCGTAGGGGGGGACACTAACTATGGCTACACCTTC.

This sequence joins TRBV6-2 or TRBV6-3 and TRBJ2-7; 9 positions agree with TRBD1. Germline V lookup: CDR1 MNHEY, CDR2 SVGEGT. J gave up 2 bases and V 5 bases, and 7 bases lay outside the gene matches. This CDR3 is 15 amino acids long. CDR3 loop: CASSNRDRVTYEQYF. The CDR3 DNA is TGTGCCAGCAGTAACCGGGACAGGGTCACCTACGAGCAGTACTTC.

The chain has TRBV2 and TRBJ2-2; unclear D gene. The CDR3 loop spans 15 amino acids. Germline V lookup: CDR1 SNHLY, CDR2 FYNNEI. V was clipped by 6 bases and J by 1 base, with 12 bases between them. CDR3 nucleotides: TGTGCCAGCAGCCCAGCGACTGGGAACACCGGGGAGCTGTTTTTT. This gives the protein CASSPATGNTGELFF.

The chain is built from TRBV7-3 and TRBJ2-2; 8 positions agree with TRBD2. CDR1 SGHTA and CDR2 FQGTGA come from the germline V gene. V shed 5 bases and J 0 bases; nucleotides not matched to a gene: 14. This CDR3 spans 19 amino acids. The CDR3 region is CASSPIGLAGSANTGELFF. CDR3 DNA sequence: TGTGCCAGCAGCCCTATTGGGCTAGCGGGCAGCGCGAACACCGGGGAGCTGTTTTTT.